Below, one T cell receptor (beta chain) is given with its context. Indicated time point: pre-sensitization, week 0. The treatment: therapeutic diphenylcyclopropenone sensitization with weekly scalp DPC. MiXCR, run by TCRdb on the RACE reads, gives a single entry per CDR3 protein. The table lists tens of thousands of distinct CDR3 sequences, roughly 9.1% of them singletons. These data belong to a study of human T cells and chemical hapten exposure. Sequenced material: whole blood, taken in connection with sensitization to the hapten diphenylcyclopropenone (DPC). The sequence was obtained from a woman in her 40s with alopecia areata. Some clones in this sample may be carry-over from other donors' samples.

For the CDR3, the DNA is TGTGCCAGCAGCCTGGCCGGGACAGCACCTGAAGCTTTCTTT. It translates to CASSLAGTAPEAFF. The chain employs TRBV6-1 and TRBJ1-1, with 7 bases fitting TRBD1. The CDR3 length is 14 residues. V lost 6 bases and J lost 6; bases outside the gene matches: 10. Germline V gene lookup returns CDR1 MNHNS and CDR2 SASEGT.